Sequencing of this T cell receptor beta chain was carried out in a study of T cell responses to AZD1222 COVID-19 vaccine. Background on the study: Second doses at about 4 or about 12 weeks were pooled. Points from the study as a whole: Spike-spanning, vaccine-associated CD4 TCRs were dominant at 160-218 and 743-854. Just five or six AZD1222 recipients tested seropositive at baseline.

About this clone itself: As yet, its antigen is unknown.

The assay was immunoSEQ multiplex PCR, and TCRdb's table has in-frame clones only and misses some. The sample consists of 100,000 to 150,000 clones, over 75% of them appearing once. This material consisted of peripheral blood, taken on day 0 of AZD1222 vaccination. The TCR originated in an adult in good health.

CDR3 sequence reads: CASRPTGGPGYTF. The CDR3 DNA reads as TGTGCCAGCAGACCAACAGGGGGCCCCGGCTACACCTTC. The chain links TRBV27 to TRBJ1-2, with 9 nucleotides matching TRBD1. The CDR3 consists of 13 residues. Germline CDR1 and CDR2: MNHEY and SMNVEV (reference sequence). Trimming removed 6 bases from V and 8 bases from J; junction bases left unmatched: 7.